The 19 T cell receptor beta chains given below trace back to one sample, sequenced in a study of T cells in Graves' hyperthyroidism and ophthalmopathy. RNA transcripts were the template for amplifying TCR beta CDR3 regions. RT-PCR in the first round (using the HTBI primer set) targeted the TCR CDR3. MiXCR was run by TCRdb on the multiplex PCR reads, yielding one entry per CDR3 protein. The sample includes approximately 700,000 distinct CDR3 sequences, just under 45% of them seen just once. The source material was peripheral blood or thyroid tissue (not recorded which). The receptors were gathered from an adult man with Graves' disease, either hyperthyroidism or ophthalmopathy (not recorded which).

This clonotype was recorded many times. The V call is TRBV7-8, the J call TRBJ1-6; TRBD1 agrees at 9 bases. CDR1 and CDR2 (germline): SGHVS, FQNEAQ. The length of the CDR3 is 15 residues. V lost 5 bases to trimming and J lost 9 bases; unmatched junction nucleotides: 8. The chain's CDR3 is CASSTGQGIFSPLHF. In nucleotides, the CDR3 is TGTGCCAGCAGCACGGGACAGGGTATTTTTTCACCCCTCCACTTT. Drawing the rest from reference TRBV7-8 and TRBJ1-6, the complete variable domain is GAGVSQSPRYKVAKRGQDVALRCDPISGHVSLFWYQQALGQGPEFLTYFQNEAQLDKSGLPSDRFFAERPEGSVSTLKIQRTQQEDSAVYLCASSTGQGIFSPLHFGNGTRLTVT.

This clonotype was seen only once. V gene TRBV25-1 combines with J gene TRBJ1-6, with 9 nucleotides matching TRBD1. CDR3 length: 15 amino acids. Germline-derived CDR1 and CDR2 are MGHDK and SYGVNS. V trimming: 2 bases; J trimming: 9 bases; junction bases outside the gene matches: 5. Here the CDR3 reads CASSEGTGNRSPLHF. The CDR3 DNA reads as TGTGCCAGCAGTGAAGGGACAGGGAACCGTTCACCCCTCCACTTT.

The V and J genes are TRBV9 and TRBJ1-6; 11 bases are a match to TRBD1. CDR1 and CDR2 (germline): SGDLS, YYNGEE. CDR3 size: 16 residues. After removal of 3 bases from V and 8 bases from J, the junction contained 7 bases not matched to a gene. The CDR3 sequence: CASSERTGGTDSPLHF. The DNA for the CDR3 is TGTGCCAGCAGCGAGAGGACAGGGGGCACTGATTCACCCCTCCACTTT.

For the CDR3, the DNA is TGTGCCAGTAGTATACAGACGGATGGCAGTTCACCCCTCCACTTT. Protein: CASSIQTDGSSPLHF. The chain uses TRBV19 and TRBJ1-6, with D unresolved. This CDR3 is 15 amino acids long. Germline V gene data show CDR1 as LNHDA and CDR2 as SQIVND (reference sequence). Between the trimmed V and J ends, which lost 2 bases and 9 bases, there was a span of 14 bases.

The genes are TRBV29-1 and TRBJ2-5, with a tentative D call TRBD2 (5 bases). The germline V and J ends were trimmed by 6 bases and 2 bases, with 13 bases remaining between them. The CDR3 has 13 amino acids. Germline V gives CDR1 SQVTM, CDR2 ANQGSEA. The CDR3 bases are TGCAGCGTGGCTGAGGGAAAGCAAGAGACCCAGTACTTC. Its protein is CSVAEGKQETQYF. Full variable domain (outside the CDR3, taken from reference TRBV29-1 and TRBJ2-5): SAVISQKPSRDICQRGTSLTIQCQVDSQVTMMFWYRQQPGQSLTLIATANQGSEATYESGFVIDKFPISRPNLTFSTLTVSNMSPEDSSIYLCSVAEGKQETQYFGPGTRLLVL.

The CDR3 bases are TGCAGCCTGCTAGCGTCGACCGGGGAGCTGTTTTTT. Amino acids: CSLLASTGELFF. The rearrangement links TRBV29-1 to TRBJ2-2; D may be TRBD2 (6 bases). The germline V gene has CDR1 SQVTM and CDR2 ANQGSEA. The V end lost 8 bases, the J end lost 5 bases, and 12 bases lay between the germline ends. The CDR3 has 12 residues.

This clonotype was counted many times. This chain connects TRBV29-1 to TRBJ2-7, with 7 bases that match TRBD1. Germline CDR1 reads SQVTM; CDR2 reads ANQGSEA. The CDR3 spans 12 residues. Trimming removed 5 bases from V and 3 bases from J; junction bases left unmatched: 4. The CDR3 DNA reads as TGCAGCGTTAGACAGGGTGGCTACGAGCAGTACTTC. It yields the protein CSVRQGGYEQYF.

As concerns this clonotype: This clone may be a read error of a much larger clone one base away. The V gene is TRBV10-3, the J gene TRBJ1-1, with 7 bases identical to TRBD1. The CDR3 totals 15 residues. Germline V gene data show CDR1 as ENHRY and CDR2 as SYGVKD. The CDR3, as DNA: TGTCCCATCAGTGAGTCGGGACAGCCAAACACTGAAGCTTTCTTT. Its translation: CPISESGQPNTEAFF.

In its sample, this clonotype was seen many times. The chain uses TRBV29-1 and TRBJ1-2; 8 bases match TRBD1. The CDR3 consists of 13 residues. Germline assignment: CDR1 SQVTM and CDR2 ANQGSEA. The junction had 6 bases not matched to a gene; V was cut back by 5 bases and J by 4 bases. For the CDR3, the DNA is TGCAGCGTTTCGAGGGACAGGAGCTATGGCTACACCTTC. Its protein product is CSVSRDRSYGYTF.

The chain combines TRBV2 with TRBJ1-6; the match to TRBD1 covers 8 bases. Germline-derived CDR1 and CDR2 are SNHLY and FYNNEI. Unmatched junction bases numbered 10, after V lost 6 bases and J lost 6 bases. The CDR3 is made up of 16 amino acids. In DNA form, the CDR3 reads TGTGCCAGCAGAGCCACCGGGACAGGCCGTAATTCACCCCTCCACTTT. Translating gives CASRATGTGRNSPLHF.

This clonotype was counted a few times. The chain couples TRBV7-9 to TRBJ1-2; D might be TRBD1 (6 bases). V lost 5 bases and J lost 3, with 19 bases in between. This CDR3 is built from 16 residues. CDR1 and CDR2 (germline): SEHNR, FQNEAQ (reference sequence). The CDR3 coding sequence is TGTGCCAGCAGCCCAAATGACAGGCCTCTGGACTATGGCTACACCTTC. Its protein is CASSPNDRPLDYGYTF. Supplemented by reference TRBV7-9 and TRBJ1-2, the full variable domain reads DTGVSQNPRHKITKRGQNVTFRCDPISEHNRLYWYRQTLGQGPEFLTYFQNEAQLEKSRLLSDRFSAERPKGSFSTLEIQRTEQGDSAMYLCASSPNDRPLDYGYTFGSGTRLTVV.

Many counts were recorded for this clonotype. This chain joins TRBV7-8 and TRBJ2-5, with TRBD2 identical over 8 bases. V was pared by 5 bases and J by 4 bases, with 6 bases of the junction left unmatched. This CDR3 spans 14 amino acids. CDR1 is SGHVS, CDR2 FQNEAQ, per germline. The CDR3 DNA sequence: TGTGCCAGCAGCCCGAGCGGGGGTCGAGAGACCCAGTACTTC. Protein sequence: CASSPSGGRETQYF.

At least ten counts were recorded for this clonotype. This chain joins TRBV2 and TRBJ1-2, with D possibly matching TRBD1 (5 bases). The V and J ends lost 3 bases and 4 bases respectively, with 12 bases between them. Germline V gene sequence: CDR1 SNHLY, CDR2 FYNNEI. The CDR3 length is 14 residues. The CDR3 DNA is TGTGCCAGCAGTGAGGTGCAGGGCCGCTATGGCTACACCTTC. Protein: CASSEVQGRYGYTF.

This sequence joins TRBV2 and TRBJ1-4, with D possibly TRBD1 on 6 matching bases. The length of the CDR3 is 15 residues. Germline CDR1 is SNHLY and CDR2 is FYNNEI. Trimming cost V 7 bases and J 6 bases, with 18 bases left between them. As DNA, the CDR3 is TGTGCCAGCAACCTCGAGACAGGTGGAGATGAAAAACTGTTTTTT. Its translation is CASNLETGGDEKLFF.

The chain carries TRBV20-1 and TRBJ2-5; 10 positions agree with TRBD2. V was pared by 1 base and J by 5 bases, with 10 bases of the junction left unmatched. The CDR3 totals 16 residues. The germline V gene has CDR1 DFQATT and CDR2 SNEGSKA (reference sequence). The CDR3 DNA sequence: TGCAGTGCTAGAGGGACTAGCGGCAGGGTAAAGGAGACCCAGTACTTC. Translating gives CSARGTSGRVKETQYF.

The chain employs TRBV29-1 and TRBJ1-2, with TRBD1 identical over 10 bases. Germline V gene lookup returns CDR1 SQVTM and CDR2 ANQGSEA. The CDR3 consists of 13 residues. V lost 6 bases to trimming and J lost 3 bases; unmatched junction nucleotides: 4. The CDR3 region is CSVWDRGDYGYTF. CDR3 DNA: TGCAGCGTATGGGACAGGGGTGACTATGGCTACACCTTC.

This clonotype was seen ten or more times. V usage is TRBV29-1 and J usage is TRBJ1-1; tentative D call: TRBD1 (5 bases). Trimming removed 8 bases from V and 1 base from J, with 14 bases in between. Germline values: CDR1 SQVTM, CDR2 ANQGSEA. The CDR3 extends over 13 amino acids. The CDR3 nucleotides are TGCAGCTCCTCCTCTGGGACGAACACTGAAGCTTTCTTT. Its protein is CSSSSGTNTEAFF.

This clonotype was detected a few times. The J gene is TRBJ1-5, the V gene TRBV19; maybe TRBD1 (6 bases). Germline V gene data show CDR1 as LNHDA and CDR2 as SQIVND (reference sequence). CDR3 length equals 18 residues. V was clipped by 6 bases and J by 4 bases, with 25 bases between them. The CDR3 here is CASSHPPGARIPNQPQHF. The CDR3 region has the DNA TGTGCCAGTAGCCATCCACCGGGGGCGCGAATTCCAAATCAGCCCCAGCATTTT.

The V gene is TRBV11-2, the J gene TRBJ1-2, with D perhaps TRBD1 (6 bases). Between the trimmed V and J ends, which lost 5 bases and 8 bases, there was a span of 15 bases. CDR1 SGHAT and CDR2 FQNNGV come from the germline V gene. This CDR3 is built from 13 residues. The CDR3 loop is CASSLQGQYGYTF. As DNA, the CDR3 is TGTGCCAGCAGCCTCCAGGGACAATACGGCTACACCTTC.